A selection of T cell receptor beta chains follows, all from one sample in a study of cytomegalovirus exposure and HLA in healthy donors. Data came from immunoSEQ multiplex PCR; TCRdb stores just in-frame clones and leaves some out. The table shows around 130,000 clones, with 60% to 80% occurring only once. Specimen: PBMCs. Every receptor here comes from a woman aged 60 to 75 in good health and CMV-seronegative. The CDR3 runs from the conserved cysteine through the conserved F or W. Each record gives: V gene, CDR3 protein.

TRBV18 CASSPPLGGGEVNYGYTF
TRBV7-6 CASSLTDTNYGYTF
TRBV28 CASSTKQGVGQPQHF
TRBV6-1 CASSEPGTGASGNTIYF
TRBV18 CASSPREDEQFF
TRBV4-1 CASSQTYRDRVRYEQYF
TRBV30 CAWSEPGLASEQFF
TRBV18 CASSQSHTTGPYEQYF
TRBV7-3 CASSGTGGSSYNEQFF
TRBV5-1 CASSNGQGYGQYF
TRBV6-6 CASSYSQGEKLFF
TRBV28 CASSPHQTGAYEQYF
TRBV19 CASSFWDSEAFF
TRBV6-1 CASSDRVPSSYNSPLHF
TRBV7-2 CASSPRQGANSPLHF
TRBV7-9 CASSERGAPEEQYF
TRBV14 CASSHDTGWNTGELFF
TRBV15 CATSSPQAGGGETQYF
TRBV2 CASKIGPGQNNEQFF
TRBV10-3 CAISVRGSGFEGAFF
TRBV14 CASSQVRWDRDNLAKNIQYF
TRBV7-9 CSSSLRQYEWERSPLHF
TRBV5-1 CASSPAGSNGYTF
TRBV19 CASSHRDSNGYTF
TRBV28 CASSFRGITYNEQFF
TRBV25-1 CASSQYLLAENTGELFF
TRBV20-1 CTDGRSEQYF
TRBV5-1 CASSIQGAFGEKLFF
TRBV6-1 CASKAGSIGYEQYF
TRBV5-6 CASSLRGLGKNEQYF
TRBV28 CASSLLGQRNQPQHF
TRBV6-4 CASSEGSLGTDTQYF
TRBV29-1 CSQLRGGSYNEQFF
TRBV19 CASSQKPGTVLVATNEKLFF
TRBV28 CASSLRTGLNTEAFF
TRBV7-9 CASSLVASPDTQYF
TRBV7-9 CASGLTGGNQPQHF
TRBV10-3 CAIRAGTGKNTEAFF
TRBV18 CASSSQGDTEAFF
TRBV28 CASSPLGGGAGNEQFF
TRBV28 CASSADRVRGYTF
TRBV19 CASSMRQTTNEKLFF